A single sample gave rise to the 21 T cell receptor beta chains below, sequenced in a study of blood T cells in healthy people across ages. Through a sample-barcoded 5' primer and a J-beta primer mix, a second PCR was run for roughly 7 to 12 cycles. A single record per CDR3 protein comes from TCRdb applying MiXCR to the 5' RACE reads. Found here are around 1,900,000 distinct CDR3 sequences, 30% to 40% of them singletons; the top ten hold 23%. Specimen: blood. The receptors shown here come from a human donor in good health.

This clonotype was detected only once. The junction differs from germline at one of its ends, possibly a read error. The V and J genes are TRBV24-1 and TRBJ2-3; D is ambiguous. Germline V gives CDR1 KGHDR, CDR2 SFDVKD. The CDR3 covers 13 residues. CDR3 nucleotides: TGTGCCACCAGTGATTACAACACAGATACGCCGTATTTT. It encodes CATSDYNTDTPYF.

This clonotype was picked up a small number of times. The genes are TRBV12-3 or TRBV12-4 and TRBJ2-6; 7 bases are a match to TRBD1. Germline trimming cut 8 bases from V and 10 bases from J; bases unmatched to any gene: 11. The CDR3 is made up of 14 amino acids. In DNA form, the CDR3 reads TGTGCCAGCGACTACGAGACAGGGAATAACGTCCTGACTTTC. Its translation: CASDYETGNNVLTF.

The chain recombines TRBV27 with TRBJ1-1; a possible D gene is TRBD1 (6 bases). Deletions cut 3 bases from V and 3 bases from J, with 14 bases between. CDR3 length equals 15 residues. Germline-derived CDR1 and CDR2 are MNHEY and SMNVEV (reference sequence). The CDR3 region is CASSFPGAPHTEAFF. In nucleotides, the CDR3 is TGTGCCAGCAGTTTCCCAGGGGCCCCCCACACTGAAGCTTTCTTT.

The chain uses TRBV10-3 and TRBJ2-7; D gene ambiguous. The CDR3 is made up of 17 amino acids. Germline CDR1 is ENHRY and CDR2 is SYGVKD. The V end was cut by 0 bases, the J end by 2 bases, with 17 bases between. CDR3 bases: TGTGCCATCAGTGAGTCCCGATGGGAATTTTCGACCTACGAGCAGTACTTC. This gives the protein CAISESRWEFSTYEQYF.

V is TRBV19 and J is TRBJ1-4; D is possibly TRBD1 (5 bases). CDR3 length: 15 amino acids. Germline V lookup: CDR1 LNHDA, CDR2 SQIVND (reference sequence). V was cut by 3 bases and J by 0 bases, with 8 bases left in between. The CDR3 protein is CASSMTVATNEKLFF. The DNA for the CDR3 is TGTGCCAGTAGTATGACAGTTGCAACTAATGAAAAACTGTTTTTT. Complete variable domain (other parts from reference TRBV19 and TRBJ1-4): DGGITQSPKYLFRKEGQNVTLSCEQNLNHDAMYWYRQDPGQGLRLIYYSQIVNDFQKGDIAEGYSVSREKKESFPLTVTSAQKNPTAFYLCASSMTVATNEKLFFGSGTQLSVL.

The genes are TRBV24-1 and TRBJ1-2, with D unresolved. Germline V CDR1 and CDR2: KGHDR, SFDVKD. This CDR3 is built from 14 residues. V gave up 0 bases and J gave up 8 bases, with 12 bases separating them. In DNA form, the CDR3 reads TGTGCCACCAGTGATTTGAGGGCCAATTTCGGCTACACCTTC. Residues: CATSDLRANFGYTF.

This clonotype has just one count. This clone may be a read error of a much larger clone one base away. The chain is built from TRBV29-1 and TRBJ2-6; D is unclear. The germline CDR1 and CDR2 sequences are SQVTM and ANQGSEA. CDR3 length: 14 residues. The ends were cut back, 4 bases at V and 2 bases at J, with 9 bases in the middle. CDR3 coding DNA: TGCAGCGTTGCGGATATCCCTGGGGCCAACGTCCTGACTTTC. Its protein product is CSVADIPGANVLTF.

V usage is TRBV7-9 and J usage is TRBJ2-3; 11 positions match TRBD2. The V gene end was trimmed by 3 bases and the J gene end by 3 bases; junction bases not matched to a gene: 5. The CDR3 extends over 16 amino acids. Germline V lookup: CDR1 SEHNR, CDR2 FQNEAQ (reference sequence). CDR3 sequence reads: CASSFFSGGATDTQYF. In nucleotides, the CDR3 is TGTGCCAGCAGCTTCTTTAGCGGGGGGGCGACAGATACGCAGTATTTT.

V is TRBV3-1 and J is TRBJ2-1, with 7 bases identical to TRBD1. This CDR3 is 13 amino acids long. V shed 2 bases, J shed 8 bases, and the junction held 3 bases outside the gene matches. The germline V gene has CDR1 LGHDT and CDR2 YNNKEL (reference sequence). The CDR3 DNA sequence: TGTGCCAGCAGCCAACACAGGGGCCATGAGCAGTTCTTC. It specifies CASSQHRGHEQFF.

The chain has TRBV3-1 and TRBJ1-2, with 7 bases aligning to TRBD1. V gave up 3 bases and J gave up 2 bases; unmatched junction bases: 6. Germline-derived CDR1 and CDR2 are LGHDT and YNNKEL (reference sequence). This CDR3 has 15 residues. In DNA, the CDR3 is TGTGCCAGCAGCCATAACGCGGGACAGAACTATGGCTACACCTTC. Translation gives CASSHNAGQNYGYTF.

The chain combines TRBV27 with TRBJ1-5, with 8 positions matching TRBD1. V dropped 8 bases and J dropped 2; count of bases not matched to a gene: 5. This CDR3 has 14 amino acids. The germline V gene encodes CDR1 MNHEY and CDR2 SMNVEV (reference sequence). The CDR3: CASGQGSRNQPQHF. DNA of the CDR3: TGTGCCAGCGGACAGGGTTCTCGCAATCAGCCCCAGCATTTT.

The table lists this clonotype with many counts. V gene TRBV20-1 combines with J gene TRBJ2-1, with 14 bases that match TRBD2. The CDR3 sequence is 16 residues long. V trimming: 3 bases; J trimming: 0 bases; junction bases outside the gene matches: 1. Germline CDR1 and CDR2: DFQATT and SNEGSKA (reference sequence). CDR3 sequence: CSARTSGGASYNEQFF. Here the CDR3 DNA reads TGCAGTGCTAGGACTAGCGGGGGGGCCTCCTACAATGAGCAGTTCTTC.

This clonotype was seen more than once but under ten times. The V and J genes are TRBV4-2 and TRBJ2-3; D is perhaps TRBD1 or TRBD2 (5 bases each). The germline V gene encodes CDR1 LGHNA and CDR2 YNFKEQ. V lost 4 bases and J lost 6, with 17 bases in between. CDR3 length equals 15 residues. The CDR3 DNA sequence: TGTGCCAGCAGCCCGGGACCCACATTCCCTGATACGCAGTATTTT. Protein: CASSPGPTFPDTQYF.

The CDR3: CASSPGLGHGYTF. The CDR3 DNA follows: TGTGCCAGCAGTCCCGGACTGGGGCATGGCTACACCTTC. The rearrangement uses TRBV12-3 or TRBV12-4 and TRBJ1-2; the D gene is possibly TRBD1 (5 bases). The V gene lost 5 bases and the J gene lost 6 bases, with 13 bases spanning the gap. The CDR3 extends over 13 amino acids.

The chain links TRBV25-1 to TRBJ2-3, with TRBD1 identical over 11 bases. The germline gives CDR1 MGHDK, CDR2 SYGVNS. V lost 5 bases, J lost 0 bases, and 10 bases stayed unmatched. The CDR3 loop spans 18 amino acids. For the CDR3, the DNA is TGTGCCAGCAGTTTCACCTCGGGACAGGGGGGTAGCACAGATACGCAGTATTTT. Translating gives CASSFTSGQGGSTDTQYF.

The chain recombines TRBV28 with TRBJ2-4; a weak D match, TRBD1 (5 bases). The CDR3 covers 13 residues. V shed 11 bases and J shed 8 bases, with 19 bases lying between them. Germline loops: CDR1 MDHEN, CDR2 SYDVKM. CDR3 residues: CAGHSQGEDIQYF. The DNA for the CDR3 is TGTGCCGGACATAGTCAGGGTGAGGACATTCAGTACTTC. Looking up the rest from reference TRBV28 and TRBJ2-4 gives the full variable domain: DVKVTQSSRYLVKRTGEKVFLECVQDMDHENMFWYRQDPGLGLRLIYFSYDVKMKEKGDIPEGYSVSREKKERFSLILESASTNQTSMYLCAGHSQGEDIQYFGAGTRLSVL.

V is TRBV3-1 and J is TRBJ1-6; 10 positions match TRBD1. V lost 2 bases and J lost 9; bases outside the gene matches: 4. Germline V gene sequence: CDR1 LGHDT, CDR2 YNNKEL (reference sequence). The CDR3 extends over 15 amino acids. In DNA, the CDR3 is TGTGCCAGCAGCCAATTCGGACAGGGGGGTTCACCCCTCCACTTT. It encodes CASSQFGQGGSPLHF.

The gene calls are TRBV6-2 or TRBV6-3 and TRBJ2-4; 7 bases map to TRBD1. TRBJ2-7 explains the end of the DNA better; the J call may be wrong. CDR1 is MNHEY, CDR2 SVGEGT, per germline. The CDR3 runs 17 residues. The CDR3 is CASSKPHTGVWLCEQYF. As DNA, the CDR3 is TGTGCCAGCAGTAAACCCCATACAGGGGTATGGCTTTGCGAGCAGTACTTC.

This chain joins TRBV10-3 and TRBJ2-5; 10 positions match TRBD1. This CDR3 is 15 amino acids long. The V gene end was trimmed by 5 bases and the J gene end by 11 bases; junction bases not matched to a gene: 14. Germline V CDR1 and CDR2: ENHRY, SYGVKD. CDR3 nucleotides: TGTGCCATCAGTTCCGGGACAGGGGCGCGGTGGGAGCAGTACTTC. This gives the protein CAISSGTGARWEQYF.

The DNA for the CDR3 is TGCGCCAGCAGCCATCGGGACAGGAGCACAGATACGCAGTATTTT. It yields the protein CASSHRDRSTDTQYF. This chain connects TRBV4-1 to TRBJ2-3, with 8 bases matching TRBD1. Germline V gene sequence: CDR1 MGHRA, CDR2 YSYEKL. The CDR3 is made up of 15 amino acids. V trimming: 3 bases; J trimming: 0 bases; junction bases outside the gene matches: 2.

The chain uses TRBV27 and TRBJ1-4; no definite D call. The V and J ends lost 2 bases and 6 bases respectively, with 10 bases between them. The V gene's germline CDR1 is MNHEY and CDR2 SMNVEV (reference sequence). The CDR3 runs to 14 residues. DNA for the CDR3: TGTGCCAGCAGTTTAGCCGGACTTGATGAAAAACTGTTTTTT. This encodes CASSLAGLDEKLFF.